The 7 T cell receptor beta chains below were found in one sample sequenced in a study of blood T cell repertoires in COVID-19. Profiling relied on immunoSEQ multiplex PCR, and the TCRdb table lists in-frame clones only, not all of them. There are hundreds of thousands of clones in the sample; 80% to 90% occur only once, and roughly 2% lies in the top ten. Specimen: PBMCs or T cells enriched from blood (not recorded which). Source of these receptors: a man younger than 45 who had recovered from COVID-19.

V gene TRBV6-4 combines with J gene TRBJ2-5, with D perhaps TRBD1 (5 bases). Between the trimmed V and J ends, which lost 8 bases and 5 bases, there was a span of 18 bases. Germline CDR1 MRHNA, CDR2 SNTAGT. This CDR3 is built from 14 residues. CDR3 nucleotides: TGTGCCAGCCCTACGGGTAGGGGCTGTGAGACCCAGTACTTC. It translates to CASPTGRGCETQYF.

The rearrangement joins TRBV6-5 to TRBJ1-5; TRBD1 matches 8 bases. CDR3 length: 14 amino acids. Germline CDR1 is MNHEY and CDR2 is SVGAGI. The J segment lost 4 bases and the V segment lost 6 bases, leaving 5 bases of the junction unmatched. The CDR3 DNA is TGTGCCAGCAGATCGGACAGGGATAATCAGCCCCAGCATTTT. Encoded protein: CASRSDRDNQPQHF.

The chain combines TRBV2 with TRBJ1-2; D may be TRBD1 (5 bases). Trimming removed 3 bases from V and 4 bases from J, with 12 bases in between. The CDR3 is made up of 14 amino acids. CDR1 and CDR2 (germline): SNHLY, FYNNEI. CDR3 nucleotides: TGTGCCAGCAGTGAGTTGGGGCGCCTCTATGGCTACACCTTC. This codes for CASSELGRLYGYTF.

The chain is built from TRBV12-3 or TRBV12-4 and TRBJ1-2, with D maybe TRBD1 (5 bases). The CDR3 is made up of 13 amino acids. Trimming took off 4 bases at V and 1 base at J, with 7 bases between the two ends. This CDR3 reads CASSSGGNYGYTF. As DNA, the CDR3 is TGTGCCAGCAGTTCGGGGGGTAACTATGGCTACACCTTC.

The rearrangement joins TRBV2 to TRBJ1-5, with 8 bases lining up with TRBD1. J was trimmed by 6 bases and V by 7 bases; bases with no gene match: 8. Germline V gives CDR1 SNHLY, CDR2 FYNNEI. This CDR3 is 14 amino acids long. The CDR3 region is CASTMDRVGQPQHF. The CDR3 DNA reads TGTGCCAGCACCATGGACAGGGTAGGTCAGCCCCAGCATTTT.

This clone was counted once. V is TRBV5-1 and J is TRBJ2-7; 8 nucleotides match TRBD1. The V gene end was trimmed by 0 bases and the J gene end by 4 bases; junction bases not matched to a gene: 3. Germline V CDR1 and CDR2: SGHRS, YFSETQ. This CDR3 region has 14 residues. DNA for the CDR3: TGCGCCAGCAGCTTGGACACAGGGGGTTACGAGCAGTACTTC. Encoded protein: CASSLDTGGYEQYF. Full variable domain (missing parts from reference TRBV5-1 and TRBJ2-7): KAGVTQTPRYLIKTRGQQVTLSCSPISGHRSVSWYQQTPGQGLQFLFEYFSETQRNKGNFPGRFSGRQFSNSRSEMNVSTLELGDSALYLCASSLDTGGYEQYFGPGTRLTVT.

This clone has only one observation. V usage is TRBV14 and J usage is TRBJ1-1; D remains unclear. CDR3 size: 15 residues. Looked up from germline, CDR1 is SGHDN and CDR2 is FVKESK. V lost 1 base to trimming and J lost 3 bases, with 12 bases between them. CDR3 amino acids: CASSQGLWEDTEAFF. The CDR3, as DNA: TGTGCCAGCAGCCAAGGCCTCTGGGAGGACACTGAAGCTTTCTTT.